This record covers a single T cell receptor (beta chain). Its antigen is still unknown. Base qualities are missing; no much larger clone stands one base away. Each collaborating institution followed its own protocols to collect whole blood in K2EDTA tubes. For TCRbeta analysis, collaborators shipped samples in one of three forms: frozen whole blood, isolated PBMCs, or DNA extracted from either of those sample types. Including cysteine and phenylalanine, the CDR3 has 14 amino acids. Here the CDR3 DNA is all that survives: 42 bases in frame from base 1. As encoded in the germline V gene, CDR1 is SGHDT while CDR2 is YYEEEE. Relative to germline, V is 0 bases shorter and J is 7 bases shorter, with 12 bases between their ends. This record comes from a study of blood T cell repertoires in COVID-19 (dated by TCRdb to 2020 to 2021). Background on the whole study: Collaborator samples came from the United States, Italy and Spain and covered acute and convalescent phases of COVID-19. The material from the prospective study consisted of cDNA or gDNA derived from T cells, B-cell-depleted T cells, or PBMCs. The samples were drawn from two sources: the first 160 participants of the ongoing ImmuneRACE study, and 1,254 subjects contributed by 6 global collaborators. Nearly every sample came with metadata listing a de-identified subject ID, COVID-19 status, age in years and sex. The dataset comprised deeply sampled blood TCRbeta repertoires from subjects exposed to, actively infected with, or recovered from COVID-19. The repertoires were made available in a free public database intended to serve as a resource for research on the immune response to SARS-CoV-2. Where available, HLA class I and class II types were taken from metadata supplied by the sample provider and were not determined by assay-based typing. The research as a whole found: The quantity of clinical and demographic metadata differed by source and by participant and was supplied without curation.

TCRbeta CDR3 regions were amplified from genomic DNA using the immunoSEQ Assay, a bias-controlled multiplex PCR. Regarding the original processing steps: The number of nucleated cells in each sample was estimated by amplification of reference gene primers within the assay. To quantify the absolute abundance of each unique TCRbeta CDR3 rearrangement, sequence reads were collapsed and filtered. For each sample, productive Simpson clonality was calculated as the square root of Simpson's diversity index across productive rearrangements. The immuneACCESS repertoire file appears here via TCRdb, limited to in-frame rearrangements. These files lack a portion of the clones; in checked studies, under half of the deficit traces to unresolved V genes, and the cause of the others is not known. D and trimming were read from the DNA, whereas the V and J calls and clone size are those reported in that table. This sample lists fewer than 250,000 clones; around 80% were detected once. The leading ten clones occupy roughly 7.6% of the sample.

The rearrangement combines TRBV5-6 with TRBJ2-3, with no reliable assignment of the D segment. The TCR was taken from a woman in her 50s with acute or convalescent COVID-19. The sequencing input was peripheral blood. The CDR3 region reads CASSLGRSRNTQYF. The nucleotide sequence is TGTGCCAGCAGCTTGGGTAGGAGTCGAAATACGCAGTATTTT. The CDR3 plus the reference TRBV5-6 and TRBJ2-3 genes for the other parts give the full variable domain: DAGVTQSPTHLIKTRGQQVTLRCSPKSGHDTVSWYQQALGQGPQFIFQYYEEEERQRGNFPDRFSGHQFPNYSSELNVNALLLGDSALYLCASSLGRSRNTQYFGPGTRLTVL.